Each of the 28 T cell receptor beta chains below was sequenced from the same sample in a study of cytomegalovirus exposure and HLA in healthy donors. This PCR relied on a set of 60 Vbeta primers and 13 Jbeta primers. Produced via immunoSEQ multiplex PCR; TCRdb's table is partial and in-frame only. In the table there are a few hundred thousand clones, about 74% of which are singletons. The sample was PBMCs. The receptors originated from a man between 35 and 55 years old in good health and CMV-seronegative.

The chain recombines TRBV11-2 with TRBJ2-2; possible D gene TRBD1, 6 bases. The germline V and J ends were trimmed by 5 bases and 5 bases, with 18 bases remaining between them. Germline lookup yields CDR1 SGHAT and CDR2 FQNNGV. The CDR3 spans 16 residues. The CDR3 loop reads CASSGGGGGWTGELFF. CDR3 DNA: TGTGCCAGCAGCGGGGGCGGTGGGGGTTGGACCGGGGAGCTGTTTTTT.

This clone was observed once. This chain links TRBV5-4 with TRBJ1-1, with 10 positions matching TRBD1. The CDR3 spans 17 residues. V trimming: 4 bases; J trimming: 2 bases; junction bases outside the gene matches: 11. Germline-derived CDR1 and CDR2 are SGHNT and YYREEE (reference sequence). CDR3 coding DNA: TGTGCCAGCAGCCAAAAGACAGGGGGCCTGAGAAACACTGAAGCTTTCTTT. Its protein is CASSQKTGGLRNTEAFF.

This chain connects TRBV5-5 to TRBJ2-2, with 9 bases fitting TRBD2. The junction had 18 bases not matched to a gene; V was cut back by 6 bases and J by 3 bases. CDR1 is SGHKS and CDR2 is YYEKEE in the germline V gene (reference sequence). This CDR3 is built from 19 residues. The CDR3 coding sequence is TGTGCCAGCACCCCGCCCAATAGCGGGGGCCTAATTTACACCGGGGAGCTGTTTTTT. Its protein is CASTPPNSGGLIYTGELFF.

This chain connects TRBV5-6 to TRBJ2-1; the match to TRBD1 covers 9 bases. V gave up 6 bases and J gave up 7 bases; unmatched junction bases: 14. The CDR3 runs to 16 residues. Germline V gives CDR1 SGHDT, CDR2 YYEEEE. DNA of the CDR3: TGTGCCAGCACCATCCTCCGGGGGACAGGGAGGAATGAGCAGTTCTTC. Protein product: CASTILRGTGRNEQFF. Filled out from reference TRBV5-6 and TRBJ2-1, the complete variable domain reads DAGVTQSPTHLIKTRGQQVTLRCSPKSGHDTVSWYQQALGQGPQFIFQYYEEEERQRGNFPDRFSGHQFPNYSSELNVNALLLGDSALYLCASTILRGTGRNEQFFGPGTRLTVL.

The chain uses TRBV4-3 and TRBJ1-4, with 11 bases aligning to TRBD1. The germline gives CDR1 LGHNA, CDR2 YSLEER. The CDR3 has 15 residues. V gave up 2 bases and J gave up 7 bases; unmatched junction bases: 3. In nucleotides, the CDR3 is TGCGCCAGCAGCCAATCCGGGACAGGGGGTGAAAAACTGTTTTTT. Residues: CASSQSGTGGEKLFF.

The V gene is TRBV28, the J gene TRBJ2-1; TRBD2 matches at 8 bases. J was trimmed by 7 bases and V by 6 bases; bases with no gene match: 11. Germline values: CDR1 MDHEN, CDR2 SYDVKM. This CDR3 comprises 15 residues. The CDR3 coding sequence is TGTGCCAGCAGGGGGACTGGACTAGCTGGGAATGAGCAGTTCTTC. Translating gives CASRGTGLAGNEQFF.

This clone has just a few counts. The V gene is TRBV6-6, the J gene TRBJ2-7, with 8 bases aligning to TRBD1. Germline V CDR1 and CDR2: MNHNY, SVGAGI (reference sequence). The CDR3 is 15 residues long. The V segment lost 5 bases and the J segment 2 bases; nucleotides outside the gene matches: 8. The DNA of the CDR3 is TGTGCCAGCAGTCCCACCGGGACAGGAACCTACGAGCAGTACTTC. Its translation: CASSPTGTGTYEQYF.

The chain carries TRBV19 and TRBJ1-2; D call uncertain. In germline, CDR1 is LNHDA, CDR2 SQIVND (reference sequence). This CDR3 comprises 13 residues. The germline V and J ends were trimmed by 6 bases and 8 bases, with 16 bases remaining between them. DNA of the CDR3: TGTGCCAGTAGCGCCATAGCCTCGGGGGGCTACACCTTC. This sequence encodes CASSAIASGGYTF.

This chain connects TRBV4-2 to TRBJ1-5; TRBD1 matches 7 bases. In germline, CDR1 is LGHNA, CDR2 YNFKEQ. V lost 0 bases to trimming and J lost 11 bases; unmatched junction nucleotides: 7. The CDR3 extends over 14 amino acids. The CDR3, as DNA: TGTGCCAGCAGCCAAGATGCCGGGACAGCTGCCCAGCATTTT. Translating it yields CASSQDAGTAAQHF.

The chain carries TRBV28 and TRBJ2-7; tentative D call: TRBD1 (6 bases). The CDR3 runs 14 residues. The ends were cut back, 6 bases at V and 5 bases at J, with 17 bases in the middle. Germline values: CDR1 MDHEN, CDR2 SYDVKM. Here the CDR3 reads CASRLPQGRHEQYF. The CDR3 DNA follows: TGTGCCAGCAGACTTCCGCAGGGGAGACACGAGCAGTACTTC.

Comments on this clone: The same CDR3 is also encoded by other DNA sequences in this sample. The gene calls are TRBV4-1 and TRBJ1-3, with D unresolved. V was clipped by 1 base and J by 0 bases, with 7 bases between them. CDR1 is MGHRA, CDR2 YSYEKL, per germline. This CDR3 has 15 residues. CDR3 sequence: CASSQVAISGNTIYF. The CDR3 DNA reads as TGCGCCAGCAGCCAAGTAGCAATCTCTGGAAACACCATATATTTT.

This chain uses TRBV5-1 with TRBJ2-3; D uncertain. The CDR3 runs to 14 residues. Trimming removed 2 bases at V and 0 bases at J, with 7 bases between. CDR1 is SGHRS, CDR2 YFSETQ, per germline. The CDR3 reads CASSFPSSTDTQYF. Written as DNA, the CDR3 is TGCGCCAGCAGCTTTCCCTCTAGCACAGATACGCAGTATTTT.

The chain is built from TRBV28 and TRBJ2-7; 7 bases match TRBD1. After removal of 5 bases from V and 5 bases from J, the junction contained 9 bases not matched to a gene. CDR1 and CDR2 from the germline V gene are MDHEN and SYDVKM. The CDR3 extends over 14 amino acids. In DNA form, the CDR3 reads TGTGCCAGCAGTCGCTCCGGGACAGTGAACGAGCAGTACTTC. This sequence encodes CASSRSGTVNEQYF.

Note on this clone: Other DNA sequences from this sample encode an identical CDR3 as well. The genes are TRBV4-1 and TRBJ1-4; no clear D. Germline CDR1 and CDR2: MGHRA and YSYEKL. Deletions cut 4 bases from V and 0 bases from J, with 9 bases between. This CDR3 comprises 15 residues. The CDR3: CASSLDRATNEKLFF. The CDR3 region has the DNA TGCGCCAGCAGCCTTGACCGGGCAACTAATGAAAAACTGTTTTTT.

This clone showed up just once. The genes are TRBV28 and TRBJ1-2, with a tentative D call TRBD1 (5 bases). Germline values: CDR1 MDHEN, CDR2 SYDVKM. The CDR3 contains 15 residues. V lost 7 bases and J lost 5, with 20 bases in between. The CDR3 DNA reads TGTGCCAGCATCCGTCCGGCCGCAAAGGGGTATGGCTACACCTTC. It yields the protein CASIRPAAKGYGYTF.

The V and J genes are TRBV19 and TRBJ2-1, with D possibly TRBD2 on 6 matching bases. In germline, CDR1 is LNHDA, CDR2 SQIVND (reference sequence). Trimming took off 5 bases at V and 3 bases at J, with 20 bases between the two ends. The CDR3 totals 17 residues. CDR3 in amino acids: CASSPSRYAGNYNEQFF. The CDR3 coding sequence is TGTGCCAGTAGTCCCTCCCGATATGCGGGGAACTACAATGAGCAGTTCTTC.

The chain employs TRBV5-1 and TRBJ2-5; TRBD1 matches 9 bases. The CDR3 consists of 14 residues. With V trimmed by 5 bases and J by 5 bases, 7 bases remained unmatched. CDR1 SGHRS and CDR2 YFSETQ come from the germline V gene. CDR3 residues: CASRQGQGMETQYF. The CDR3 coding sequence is TGCGCCAGCAGACAAGGACAGGGGATGGAGACCCAGTACTTC.

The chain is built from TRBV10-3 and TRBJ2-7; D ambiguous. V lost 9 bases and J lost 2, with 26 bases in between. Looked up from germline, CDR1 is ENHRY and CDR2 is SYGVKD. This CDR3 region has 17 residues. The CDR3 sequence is CAMTPGEVPIYTYEQYF. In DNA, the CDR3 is TGTGCCATGACCCCCGGTGAGGTCCCAATATATACCTACGAGCAGTACTTC.

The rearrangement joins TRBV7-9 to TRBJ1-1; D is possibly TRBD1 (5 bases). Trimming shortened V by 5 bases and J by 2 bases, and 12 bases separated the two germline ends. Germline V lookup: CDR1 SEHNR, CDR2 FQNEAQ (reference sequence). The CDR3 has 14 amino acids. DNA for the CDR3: TGTGCCAGCAGCCCTCTGCAGGGTAACACTGAAGCTTTCTTT. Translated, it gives CASSPLQGNTEAFF. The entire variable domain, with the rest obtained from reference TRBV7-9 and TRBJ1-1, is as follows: DTGVSQNPRHKITKRGQNVTFRCDPISEHNRLYWYRQTLGQGPEFLTYFQNEAQLEKSRLLSDRFSAERPKGSFSTLEIQRTEQGDSAMYLCASSPLQGNTEAFFGQGTRLTVV.

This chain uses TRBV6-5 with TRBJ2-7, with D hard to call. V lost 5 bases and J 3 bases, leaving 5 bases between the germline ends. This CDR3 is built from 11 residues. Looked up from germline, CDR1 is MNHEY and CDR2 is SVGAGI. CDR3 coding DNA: TGTGCCAGCAGTAACAGCTACGAGCAGTACTTC. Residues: CASSNSYEQYF.

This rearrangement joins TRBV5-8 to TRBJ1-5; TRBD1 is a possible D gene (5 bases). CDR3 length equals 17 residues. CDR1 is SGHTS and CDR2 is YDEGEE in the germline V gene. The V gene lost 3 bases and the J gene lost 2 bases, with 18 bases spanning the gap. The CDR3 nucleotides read TGTGCCAGCAGCTCCGCAGGGCTCCGCATGGGCAATCAGCCCCAGCATTTT. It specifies CASSSAGLRMGNQPQHF.

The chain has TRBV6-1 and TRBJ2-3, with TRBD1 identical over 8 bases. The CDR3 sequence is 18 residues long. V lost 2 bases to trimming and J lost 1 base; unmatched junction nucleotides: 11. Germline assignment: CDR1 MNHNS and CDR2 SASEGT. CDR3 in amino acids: CASSESIGWGQGTDTQYF. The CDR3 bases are TGTGCCAGCAGTGAAAGTATCGGGTGGGGACAGGGCACAGATACGCAGTATTTT.

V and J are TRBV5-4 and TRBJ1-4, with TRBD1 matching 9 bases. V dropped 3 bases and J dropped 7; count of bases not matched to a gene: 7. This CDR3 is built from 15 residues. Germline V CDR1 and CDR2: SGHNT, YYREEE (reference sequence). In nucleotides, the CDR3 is TGTGCCAGCAGCTCGCGACAGGGGGGTGGTGAAAAACTGTTTTTT. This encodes CASSSRQGGGEKLFF.

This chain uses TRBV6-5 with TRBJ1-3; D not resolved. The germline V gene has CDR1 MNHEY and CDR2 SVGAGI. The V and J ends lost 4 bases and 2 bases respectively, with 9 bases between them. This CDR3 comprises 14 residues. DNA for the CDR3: TGTGCCAGCAGTTTGGGCAAAACTGGAAACACCATATATTTT. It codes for CASSLGKTGNTIYF.

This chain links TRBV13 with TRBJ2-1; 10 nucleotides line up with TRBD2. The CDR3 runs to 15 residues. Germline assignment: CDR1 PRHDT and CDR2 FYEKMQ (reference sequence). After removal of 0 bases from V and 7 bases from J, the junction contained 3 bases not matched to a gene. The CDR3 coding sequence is TGTGCCAGCAGCTTAGGAGCGGGGGGGCATAATGAGCAGTTCTTC. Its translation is CASSLGAGGHNEQFF.

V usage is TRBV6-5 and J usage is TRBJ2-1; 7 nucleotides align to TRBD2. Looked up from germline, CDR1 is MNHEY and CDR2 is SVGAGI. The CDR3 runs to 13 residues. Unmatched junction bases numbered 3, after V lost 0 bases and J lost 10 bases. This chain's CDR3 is CASSYSLAAEQFF. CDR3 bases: TGTGCCAGCAGTTACTCGCTAGCGGCGGAGCAGTTCTTC.

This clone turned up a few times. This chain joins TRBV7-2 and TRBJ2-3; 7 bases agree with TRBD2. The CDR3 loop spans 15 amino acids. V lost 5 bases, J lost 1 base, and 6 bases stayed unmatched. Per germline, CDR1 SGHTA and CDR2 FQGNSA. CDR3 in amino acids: CASSPGLVRTDTQYF. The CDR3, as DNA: TGTGCCAGCAGCCCAGGACTAGTTCGCACAGATACGCAGTATTTT.

CDR3 nucleotides: TGTGCCAGCAGCGTTCCCGGGACTGCCGCGTTGGATGAGCAGTTCTTC. It yields the protein CASSVPGTAALDEQFF. The chain recombines TRBV9 with TRBJ2-1; possibly TRBD2 for D (6 bases). The CDR3 is 16 amino acids. V shed 2 bases and J shed 8 bases, with 20 bases lying between them. Germline CDR1 reads SGDLS; CDR2 reads YYNGEE.